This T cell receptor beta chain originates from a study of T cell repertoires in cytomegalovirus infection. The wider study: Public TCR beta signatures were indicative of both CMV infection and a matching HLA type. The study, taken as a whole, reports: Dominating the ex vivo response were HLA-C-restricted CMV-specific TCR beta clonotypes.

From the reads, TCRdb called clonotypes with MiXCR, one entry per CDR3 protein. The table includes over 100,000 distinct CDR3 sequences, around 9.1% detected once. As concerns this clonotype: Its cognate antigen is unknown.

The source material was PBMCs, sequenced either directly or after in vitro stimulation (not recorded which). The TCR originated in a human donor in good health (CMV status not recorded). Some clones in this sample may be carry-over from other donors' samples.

CDR3 protein: CAISVVGTRTTGELFF. As DNA, the CDR3 is TGTGCCATCAGCGTGGTTGGAACAAGAACTACCGGGGAGCTGTTTTTT. The J gene is TRBJ2-2, the V gene TRBV10-3; D gene uncertain. The CDR3 is 16 amino acids. Trimming took 6 bases from V and 5 from J, leaving 19 bases between them. Germline V CDR1 and CDR2: ENHRY, SYGVKD.